This TCR beta chain emerged from a study of cytomegalovirus exposure and HLA in healthy donors. Findings and caveats of the study: Some segments of the V type, notably TRBV6-2 and TRBV6-3, were excluded as indistinguishable.

Note on this clone: What it binds is not known.

PCR used 60 Vbeta primers and 13 Jbeta primers. Only in-frame clones appear in the TCRdb table, and some are missing; sequencing was by immunoSEQ multiplex PCR. The repertoire holds 96,000 or so clones, around 74% seen once, with roughly 14% in the top ten. Trimming pared 11 bases from V and 2 bases from J, leaving 13 bases between. The CDR3 is 12 residues long. The V gene's germline CDR1 is MDHEN and CDR2 SYDVKM. This chain links TRBV28 with TRBJ2-7; TRBD1 is a possible D gene (5 bases). The specimen was PBMCs. The TCR sequence derives from a woman aged 70-85 years in good health and CMV-seropositive. The CDR3 DNA reads TGTGCCTGGGGCGCTGTACCCTACGAGCAGTACTTC. It specifies CAWGAVPYEQYF.